The text below deals with one T cell receptor (beta chain). The V end was cut by 5 bases, the J end by 12 bases, with 19 bases between. This CDR3 is built from 12 residues. Germline CDR1 SQVTM, CDR2 ANQGSEA. This sample was taken from a study of blood T cell repertoires in COVID-19. About the study: Spain, Italy and the United States supplied samples that represented acute and convalescent COVID-19. PBMCs, B-cell-depleted T cells, or T cells provided the cDNA or gDNA that made up the material.

Source study methods: Reference gene primer amplification in the assay estimated nucleated cell counts. Sequencing was performed with immunoSEQ multiplex PCR; in TCRdb, only in-frame clones are kept and a portion is missing. From that table come the V and J calls and clone size; the DNA was used to work out D and trimming. In the table there are around 65,000 clones, about 81% of which are singletons. The clonotype was recovered from a human donor in a cohort sampled during active COVID-19. J is TRBJ1-1 and V is TRBV29-1; weak D call: TRBD1 (5 bases). Input material: peripheral blood. The CDR3 DNA is TGCAGCGTTTTCAGGGCACCCTTGGAAACTTTCTTT. Protein product: CSVFRAPLETFF.